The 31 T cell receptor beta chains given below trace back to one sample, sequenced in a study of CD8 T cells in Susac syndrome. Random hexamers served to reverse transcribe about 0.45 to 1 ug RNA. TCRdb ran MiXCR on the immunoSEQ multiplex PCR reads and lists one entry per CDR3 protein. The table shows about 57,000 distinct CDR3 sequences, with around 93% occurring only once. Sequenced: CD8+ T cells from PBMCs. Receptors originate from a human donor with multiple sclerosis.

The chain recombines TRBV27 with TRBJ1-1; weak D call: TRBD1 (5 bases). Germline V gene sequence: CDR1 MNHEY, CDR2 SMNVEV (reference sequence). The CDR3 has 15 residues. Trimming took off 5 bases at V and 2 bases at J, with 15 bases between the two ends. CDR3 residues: CASSPLGTANTEAFF. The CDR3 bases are TGTGCCAGCAGTCCCCTCGGGACGGCTAACACTGAAGCTTTCTTT.

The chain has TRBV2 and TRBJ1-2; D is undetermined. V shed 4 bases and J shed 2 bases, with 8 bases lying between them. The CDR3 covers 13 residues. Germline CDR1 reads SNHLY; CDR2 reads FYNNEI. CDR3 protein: CASSVSGNYGYTF. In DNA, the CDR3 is TGTGCCAGCAGTGTATCCGGGAACTATGGCTACACCTTC.

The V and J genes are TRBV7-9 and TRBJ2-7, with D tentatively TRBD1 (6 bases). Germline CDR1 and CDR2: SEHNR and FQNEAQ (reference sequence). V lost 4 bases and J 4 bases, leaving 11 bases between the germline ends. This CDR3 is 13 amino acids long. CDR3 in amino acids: CASSWTANYEQYF. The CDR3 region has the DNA TGTGCCAGCAGCTGGACAGCCAATTACGAGCAGTACTTC.

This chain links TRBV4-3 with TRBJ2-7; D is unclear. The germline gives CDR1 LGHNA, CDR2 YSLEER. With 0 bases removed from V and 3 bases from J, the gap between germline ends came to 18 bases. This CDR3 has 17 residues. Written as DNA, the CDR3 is TGCGCCAGCAGCCAAGATCGGAGTCCGGGTTACGGCTACGAGCAGTACTTC. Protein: CASSQDRSPGYGYEQYF.

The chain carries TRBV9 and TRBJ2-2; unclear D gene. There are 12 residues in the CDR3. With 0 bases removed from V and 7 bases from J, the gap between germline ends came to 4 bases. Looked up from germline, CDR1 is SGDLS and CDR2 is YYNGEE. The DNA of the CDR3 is TGTGCCAGCAGCGTAGGGATCGGGGAGCTGTTTTTT. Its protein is CASSVGIGELFF.

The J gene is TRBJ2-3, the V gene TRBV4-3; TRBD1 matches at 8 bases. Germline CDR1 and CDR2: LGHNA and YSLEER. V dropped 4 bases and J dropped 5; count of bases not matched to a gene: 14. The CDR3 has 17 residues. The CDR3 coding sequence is TGCGCCAGCAGCCCCGGCCCAGGGGGCGAATTTGGAGATACGCAGTATTTT. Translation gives CASSPGPGGEFGDTQYF.

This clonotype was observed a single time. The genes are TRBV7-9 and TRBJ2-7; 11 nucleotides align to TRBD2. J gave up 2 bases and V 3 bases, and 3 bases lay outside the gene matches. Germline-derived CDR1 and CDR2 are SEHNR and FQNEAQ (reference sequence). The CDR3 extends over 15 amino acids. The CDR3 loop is CASSLASGGTYEQYF. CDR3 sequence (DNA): TGTGCCAGCAGCTTGGCTAGCGGGGGGACCTACGAGCAGTACTTC.

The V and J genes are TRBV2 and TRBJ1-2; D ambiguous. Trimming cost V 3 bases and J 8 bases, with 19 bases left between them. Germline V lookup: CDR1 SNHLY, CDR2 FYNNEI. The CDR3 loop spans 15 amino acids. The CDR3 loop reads CASSESELFYVGYTF. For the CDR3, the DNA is TGTGCCAGCAGTGAGTCCGAGCTATTCTATGTGGGCTACACCTTC.

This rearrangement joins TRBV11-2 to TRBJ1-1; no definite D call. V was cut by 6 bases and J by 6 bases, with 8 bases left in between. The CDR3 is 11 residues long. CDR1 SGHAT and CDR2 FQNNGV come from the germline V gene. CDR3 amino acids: CASSQDSEAFF. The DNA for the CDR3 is TGTGCCAGCAGTCAAGACTCTGAAGCTTTCTTT.

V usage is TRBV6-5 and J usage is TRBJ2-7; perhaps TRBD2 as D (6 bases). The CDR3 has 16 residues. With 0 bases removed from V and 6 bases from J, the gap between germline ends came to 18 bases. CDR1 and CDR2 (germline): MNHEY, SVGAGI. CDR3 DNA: TGTGCCAGCAGTTACTCCTCGAGCGGGCCTCTACGCGAGCAGTACTTC. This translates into CASSYSSSGPLREQYF.

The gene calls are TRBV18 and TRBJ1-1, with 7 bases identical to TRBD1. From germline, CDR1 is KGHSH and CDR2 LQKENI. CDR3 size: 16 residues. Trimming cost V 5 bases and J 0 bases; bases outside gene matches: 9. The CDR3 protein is CASSEATGIMNTEAFF. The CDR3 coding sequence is TGTGCCAGCTCAGAGGCGACAGGGATCATGAACACTGAAGCTTTCTTT.

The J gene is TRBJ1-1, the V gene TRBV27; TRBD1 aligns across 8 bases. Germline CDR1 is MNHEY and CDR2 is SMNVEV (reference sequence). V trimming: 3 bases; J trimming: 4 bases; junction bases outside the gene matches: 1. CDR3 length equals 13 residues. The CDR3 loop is CASSFTGGTEAFF. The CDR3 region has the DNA TGTGCCAGCAGTTTTACAGGGGGCACTGAAGCTTTCTTT.

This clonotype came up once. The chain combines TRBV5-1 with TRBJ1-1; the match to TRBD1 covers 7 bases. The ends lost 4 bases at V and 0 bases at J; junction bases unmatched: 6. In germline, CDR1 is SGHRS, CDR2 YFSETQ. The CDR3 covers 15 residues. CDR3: CASSLRTGVNTEAFF. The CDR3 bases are TGCGCCAGCAGCCTGAGGACAGGCGTGAACACTGAAGCTTTCTTT.

The CDR3 reads CASIGETGGFYEQYF. The CDR3 region has the DNA TGTGCCAGCATCGGGGAGACAGGGGGCTTTTACGAGCAGTACTTC. This chain links TRBV7-9 with TRBJ2-7; 10 positions agree with TRBD1. The J segment lost 4 bases and the V segment lost 7 bases, leaving 10 bases of the junction unmatched. Germline V gene data show CDR1 as SEHNR and CDR2 as FQNEAQ (reference sequence). The CDR3 contains 15 residues.

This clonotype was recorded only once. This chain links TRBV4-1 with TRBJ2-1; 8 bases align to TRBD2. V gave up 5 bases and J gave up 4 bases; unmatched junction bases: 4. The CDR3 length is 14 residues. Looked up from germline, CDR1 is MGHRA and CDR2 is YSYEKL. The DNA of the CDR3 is TGCGCCAGCAGCTCCGGGACTAGGTACAATGAGCAGTTCTTC. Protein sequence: CASSSGTRYNEQFF.

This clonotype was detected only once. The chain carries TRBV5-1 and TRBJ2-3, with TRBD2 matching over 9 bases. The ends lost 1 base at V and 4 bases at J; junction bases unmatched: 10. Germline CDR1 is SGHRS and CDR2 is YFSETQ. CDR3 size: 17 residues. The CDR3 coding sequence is TGCGCCAGCAGCTTGTACCTCGGCGGGGGGGCCGCAGATACGCAGTATTTT. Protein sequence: CASSLYLGGGAADTQYF.

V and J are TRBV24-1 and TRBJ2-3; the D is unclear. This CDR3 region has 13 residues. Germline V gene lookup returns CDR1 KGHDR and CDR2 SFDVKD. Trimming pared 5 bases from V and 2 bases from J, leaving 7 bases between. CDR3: CATSGGYTDTQYF. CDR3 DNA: TGTGCCACCAGTGGGGGATACACAGATACGCAGTATTTT.

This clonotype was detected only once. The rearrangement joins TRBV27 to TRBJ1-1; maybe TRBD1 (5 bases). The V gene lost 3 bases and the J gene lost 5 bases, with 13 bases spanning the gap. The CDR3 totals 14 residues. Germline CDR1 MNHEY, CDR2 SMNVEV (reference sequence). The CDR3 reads CASSFSQGGTEAFF. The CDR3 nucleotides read TGTGCCAGCAGTTTCTCTCAGGGCGGAACTGAAGCTTTCTTT.

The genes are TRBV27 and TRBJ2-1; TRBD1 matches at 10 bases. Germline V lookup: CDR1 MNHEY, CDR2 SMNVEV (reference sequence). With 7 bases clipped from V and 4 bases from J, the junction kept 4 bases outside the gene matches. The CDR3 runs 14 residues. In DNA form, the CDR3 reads TGTGCCAGCATCGGGACAGGGGATTACAATGAGCAGTTCTTC. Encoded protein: CASIGTGDYNEQFF.

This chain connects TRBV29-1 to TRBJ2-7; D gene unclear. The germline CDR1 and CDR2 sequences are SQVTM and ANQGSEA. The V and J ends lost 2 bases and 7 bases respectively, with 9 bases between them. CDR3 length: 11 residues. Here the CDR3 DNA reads TGCAGCGTTGAATGGGGTTCAGAGCAGTACTTC. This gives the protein CSVEWGSEQYF.

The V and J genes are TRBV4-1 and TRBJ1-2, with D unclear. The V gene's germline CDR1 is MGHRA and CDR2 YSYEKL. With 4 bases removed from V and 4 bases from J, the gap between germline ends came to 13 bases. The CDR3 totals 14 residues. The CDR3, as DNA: TGCGCCAGCAGCCCTCGATCCCCCTTCTATGGCTACACCTTC. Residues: CASSPRSPFYGYTF.

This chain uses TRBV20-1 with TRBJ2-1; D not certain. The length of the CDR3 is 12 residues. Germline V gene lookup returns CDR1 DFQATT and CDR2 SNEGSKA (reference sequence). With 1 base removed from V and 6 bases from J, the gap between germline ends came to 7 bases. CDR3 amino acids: CSARAVANEQFF. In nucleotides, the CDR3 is TGCAGTGCTAGAGCTGTTGCCAATGAGCAGTTCTTC.

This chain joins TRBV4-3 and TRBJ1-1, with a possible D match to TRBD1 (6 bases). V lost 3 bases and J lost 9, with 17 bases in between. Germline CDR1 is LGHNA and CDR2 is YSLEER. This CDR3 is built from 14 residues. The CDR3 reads CASSQEQGRGKAFF. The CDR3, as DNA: TGCGCCAGCAGCCAGGAACAGGGTCGCGGCAAAGCTTTCTTT.

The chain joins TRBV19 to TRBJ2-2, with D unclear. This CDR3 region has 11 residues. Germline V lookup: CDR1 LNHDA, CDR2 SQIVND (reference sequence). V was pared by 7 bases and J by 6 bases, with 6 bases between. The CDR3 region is CASTWAGELFF. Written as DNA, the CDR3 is TGTGCCAGTACCTGGGCCGGGGAGCTGTTTTTT.

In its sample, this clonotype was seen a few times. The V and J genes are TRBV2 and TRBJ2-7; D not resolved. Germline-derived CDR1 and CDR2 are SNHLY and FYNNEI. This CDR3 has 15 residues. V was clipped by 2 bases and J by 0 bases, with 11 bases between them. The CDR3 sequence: CASSETDVSSYEQYF. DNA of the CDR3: TGTGCCAGCAGTGAAACAGATGTCAGCTCCTACGAGCAGTACTTC.

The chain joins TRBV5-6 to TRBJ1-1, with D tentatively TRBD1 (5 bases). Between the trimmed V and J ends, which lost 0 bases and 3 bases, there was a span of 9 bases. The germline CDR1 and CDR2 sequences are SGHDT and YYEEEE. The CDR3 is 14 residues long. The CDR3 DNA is TGTGCCAGCAGCTTGGGGGGCGGGCACACTGAAGCTTTCTTT. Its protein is CASSLGGGHTEAFF.

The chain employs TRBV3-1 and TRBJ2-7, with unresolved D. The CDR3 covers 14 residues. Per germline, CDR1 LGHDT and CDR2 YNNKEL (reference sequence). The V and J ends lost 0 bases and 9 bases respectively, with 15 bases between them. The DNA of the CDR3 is TGTGCCAGCAGCCAAGATTTGTACGGAGAAGGGCAGTACTTC. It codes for CASSQDLYGEGQYF.

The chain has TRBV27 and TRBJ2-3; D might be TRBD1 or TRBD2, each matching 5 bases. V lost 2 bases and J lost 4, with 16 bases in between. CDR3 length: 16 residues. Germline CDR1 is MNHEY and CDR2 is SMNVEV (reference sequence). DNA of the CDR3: TGTGCCAGCAGTTTAATTTGGGGGTCTAATTCAGATACGCAGTATTTT. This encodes CASSLIWGSNSDTQYF.

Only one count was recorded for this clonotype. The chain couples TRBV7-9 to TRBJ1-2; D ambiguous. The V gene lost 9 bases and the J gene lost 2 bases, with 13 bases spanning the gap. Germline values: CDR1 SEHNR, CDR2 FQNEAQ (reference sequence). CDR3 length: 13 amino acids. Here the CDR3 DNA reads TGTGCCAGTAAACCTGTAGGGAACTATGGCTACACCTTC. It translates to CASKPVGNYGYTF.

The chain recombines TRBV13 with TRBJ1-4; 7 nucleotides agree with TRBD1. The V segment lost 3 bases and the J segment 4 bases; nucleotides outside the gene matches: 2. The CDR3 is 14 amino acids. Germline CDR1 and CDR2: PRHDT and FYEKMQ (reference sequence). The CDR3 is CASSFQGDNEKLFF. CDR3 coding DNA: TGTGCCAGCAGCTTCCAGGGGGATAATGAAAAACTGTTTTTT.

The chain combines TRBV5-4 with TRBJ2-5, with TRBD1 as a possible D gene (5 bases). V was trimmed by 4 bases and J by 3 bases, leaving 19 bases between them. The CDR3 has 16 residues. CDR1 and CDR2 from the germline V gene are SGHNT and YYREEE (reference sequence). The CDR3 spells CASSATPGHQKETQYF. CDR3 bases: TGTGCCAGCAGCGCAACCCCCGGACACCAGAAAGAGACCCAGTACTTC.